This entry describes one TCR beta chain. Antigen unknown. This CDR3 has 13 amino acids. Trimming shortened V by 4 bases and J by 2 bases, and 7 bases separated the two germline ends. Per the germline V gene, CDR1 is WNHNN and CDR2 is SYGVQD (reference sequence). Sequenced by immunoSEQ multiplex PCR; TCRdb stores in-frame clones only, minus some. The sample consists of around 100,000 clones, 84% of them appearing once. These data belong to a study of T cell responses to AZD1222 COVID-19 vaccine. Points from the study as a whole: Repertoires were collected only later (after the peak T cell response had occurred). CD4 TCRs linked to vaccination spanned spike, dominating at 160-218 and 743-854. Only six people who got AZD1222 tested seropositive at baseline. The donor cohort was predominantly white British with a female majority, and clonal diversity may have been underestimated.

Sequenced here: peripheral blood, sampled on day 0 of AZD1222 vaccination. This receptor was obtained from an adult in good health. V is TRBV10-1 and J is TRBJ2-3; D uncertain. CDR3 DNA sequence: TGCGCCAGCAGTGCGGCGGTCACAGATACGCAGTATTTT. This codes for CASSAAVTDTQYF.